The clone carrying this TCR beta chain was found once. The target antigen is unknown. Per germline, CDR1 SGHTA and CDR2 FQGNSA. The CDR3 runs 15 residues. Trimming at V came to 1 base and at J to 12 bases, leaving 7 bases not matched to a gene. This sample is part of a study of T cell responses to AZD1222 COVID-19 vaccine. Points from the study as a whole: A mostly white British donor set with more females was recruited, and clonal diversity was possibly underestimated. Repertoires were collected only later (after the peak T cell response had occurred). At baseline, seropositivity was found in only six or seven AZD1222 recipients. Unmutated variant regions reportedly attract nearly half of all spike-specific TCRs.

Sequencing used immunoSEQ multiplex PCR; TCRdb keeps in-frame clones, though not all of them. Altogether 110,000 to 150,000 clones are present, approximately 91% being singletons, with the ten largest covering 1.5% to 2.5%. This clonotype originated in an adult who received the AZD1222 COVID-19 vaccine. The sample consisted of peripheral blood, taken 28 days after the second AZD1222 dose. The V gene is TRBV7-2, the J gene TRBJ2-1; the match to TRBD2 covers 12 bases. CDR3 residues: CASSLGASGGAAQFF. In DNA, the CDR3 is TGTGCCAGCAGCTTAGGTGCTAGCGGGGGGGCTGCGCAGTTCTTC.